The sequence of this TCR beta chain was determined in a study of blood T cell repertoires in COVID-19. On the study more broadly: Specimens from acute and convalescent COVID-19 originated in the United States, Italy and Spain. The cDNA or gDNA used as material had been derived from T cells, B-cell-depleted T cells, or PBMCs.

As originally analysed: Reference gene primer amplification in the assay estimated nucleated cell counts. Measured with immunoSEQ multiplex PCR; TCRdb has only the in-frame clones, and not every one. The V and J calls and clone size are taken from that table; D and trimming were inferred from the DNA. Of tens of thousands of clones in the sample, 85% to 90% were seen once. The CDR3 contains 14 residues. Germline lookup yields CDR1 SGHTA and CDR2 FQGNSA. V was clipped by 3 bases and J by 5 bases; unmatched bases: 3. This clonotype was obtained from a human donor in a cohort sampled during active COVID-19. The chain is built from TRBV7-2 and TRBJ2-1, with 8 bases aligning to TRBD1. The sequenced material came from peripheral blood. CDR3 residues: CASSFQGADNEQFF. CDR3 nucleotides: TGTGCCAGCAGCTTTCAGGGGGCGGACAATGAGCAGTTCTTC. Variable domain in full (rest from reference TRBV7-2 and TRBJ2-1): GAGVSQSPSNKVTEKGKDVELRCDPISGHTALYWYRQSLGQGLEFLIYFQGNSAPDKSGLPSDRFSAERTGGSVSTLTIQRTQQEDSAVYLCASSFQGADNEQFFGPGTRLTVL.